This T cell receptor beta chain came from a study of T cells in localized non-small cell lung cancer. Study findings and constraints: Higher adjacent-lung clonality was associated with shorter survival. Uninvolved adjacent lung showed the highest T cell clonality, exceeding tumor. Paired adjacent lung recovered a median around 60 of the top 100 tumor clones. Sequencing, confined to only one tumor region, leaves heterogeneity possible.

The assay was immunoSEQ multiplex PCR, and TCRdb's table has in-frame clones only and misses some. The data show several thousand clones, 80% to 90% seen once. Germline V gives CDR1 LNHDA, CDR2 SQIVND (reference sequence). V was shortened by 1 base and J by 0 bases, with 15 bases between the two germline ends. This CDR3 region has 17 residues. A remark on this clone: Its antigen is not identified.

Here the sequenced sample was peripheral blood, taken before any cancer treatment. This chain joins TRBV19 and TRBJ1-1; no firm D call. The receptor comes from a male donor aged 60 or over with stage III lung adenocarcinoma. CDR3 DNA: TGTGCCAGTAGTATAGGGCTCGGGAGGTCGATGAACACTGAAGCTTTCTTT. Its translation: CASSIGLGRSMNTEAFF.